Following are 5 T cell receptor beta chains from one sample sequenced in a study of T cells in Graves' hyperthyroidism and ophthalmopathy. TCR beta CDR3 regions were amplified from RNA. The HTBI primer set served for first-round RT-PCR of the TCR CDR3. TCRdb redid the calling of the multiplex PCR reads with MiXCR, one entry per CDR3 protein. The sample has 620,000 or so distinct CDR3 sequences, roughly 15% seen once; the top ten hold around 13%. The sequencing sample was made of blood. Every receptor here comes from a woman between 45 and 60 years old with Graves' ophthalmopathy.

This clonotype has only a few counts. The CDR3 here is CAWSAVGETDTQYF. CDR3 bases: TGTGCCTGGAGTGCCGTAGGAGAAACAGATACGCAGTATTTT. The chain has TRBV30 and TRBJ2-3; D is undetermined. The V end was cut by 1 base, the J end by 3 bases, with 11 bases between. The CDR3 covers 14 residues. Germline V CDR1 and CDR2: GTSNPN, SVGIG (reference sequence).

In its sample, this clonotype was seen once. The gene calls are TRBV11-3 and TRBJ2-3; D is possibly TRBD2 (6 bases). This CDR3 region has 16 residues. Per the germline V gene, CDR1 is SGHNT and CDR2 is YENEEA. Trimming took 5 bases from V and 0 from J, leaving 15 bases between them. DNA for the CDR3: TGTGCCAGCAGCCTTACCCTAGCGACCAGCACAGATACGCAGTATTTT. This translates into CASSLTLATSTDTQYF.

This clonotype was counted a few times. This chain links TRBV9 with TRBJ2-1; 10 bases match TRBD2. CDR1 and CDR2 (germline): SGDLS, YYNGEE. J was trimmed by 10 bases and V by 4 bases; bases with no gene match: 8. The CDR3 totals 14 residues. The CDR3 bases are TGTGCCAGCAGCACCCAGGGACTAGCGACAGAGCAGTTCTTC. Translating gives CASSTQGLATEQFF.

This clonotype was counted a few times. V and J are TRBV4-3 and TRBJ1-4, with D perhaps TRBD1 (5 bases). The CDR3 loop spans 16 amino acids. Trimming took off 2 bases at V and 4 bases at J, with 14 bases between the two ends. Germline V lookup: CDR1 LGHNA, CDR2 YSLEER. The CDR3 loop reads CASSQYGRGFNEKLFF. The CDR3 nucleotides read TGCGCCAGCAGCCAATACGGACGGGGCTTTAATGAAAAACTGTTTTTT.

This clonotype was detected many times. The chain joins TRBV20-1 to TRBJ2-2; D is ambiguous. CDR1 DFQATT and CDR2 SNEGSKA come from the germline V gene (reference sequence). The V end lost 1 base, the J end lost 0 bases, and 6 bases lay between the germline ends. The CDR3 is made up of 14 amino acids. The CDR3 nucleotides read TGCAGTGCTAGAGGCCAGACGAACACCGGGGAGCTGTTTTTT. It translates to CSARGQTNTGELFF.